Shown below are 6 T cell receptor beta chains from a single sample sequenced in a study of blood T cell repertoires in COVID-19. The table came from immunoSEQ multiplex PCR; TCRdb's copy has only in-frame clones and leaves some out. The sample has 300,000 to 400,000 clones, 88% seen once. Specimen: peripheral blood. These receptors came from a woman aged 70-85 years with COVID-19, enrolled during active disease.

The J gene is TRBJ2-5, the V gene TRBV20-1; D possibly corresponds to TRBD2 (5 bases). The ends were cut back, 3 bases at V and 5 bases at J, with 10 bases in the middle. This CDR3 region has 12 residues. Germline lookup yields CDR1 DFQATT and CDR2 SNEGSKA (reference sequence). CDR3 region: CSASSAEETQYF. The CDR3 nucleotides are TGCAGTGCTAGTAGCGCAGAGGAGACCCAGTACTTC.

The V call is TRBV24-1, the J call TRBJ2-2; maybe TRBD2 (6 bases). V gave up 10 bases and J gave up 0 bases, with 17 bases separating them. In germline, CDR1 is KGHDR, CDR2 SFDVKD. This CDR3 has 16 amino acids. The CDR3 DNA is TGTGCCACAAGACAGAACCGGGACTCGAACACCGGGGAGCTGTTTTTT. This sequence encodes CATRQNRDSNTGELFF.

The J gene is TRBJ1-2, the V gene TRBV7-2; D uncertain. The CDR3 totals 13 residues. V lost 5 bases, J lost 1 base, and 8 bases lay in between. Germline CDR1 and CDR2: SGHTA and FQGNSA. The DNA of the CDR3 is TGTGCCAGCAGCGTTCTGTATAACTATGGCTACACCTTC. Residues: CASSVLYNYGYTF.

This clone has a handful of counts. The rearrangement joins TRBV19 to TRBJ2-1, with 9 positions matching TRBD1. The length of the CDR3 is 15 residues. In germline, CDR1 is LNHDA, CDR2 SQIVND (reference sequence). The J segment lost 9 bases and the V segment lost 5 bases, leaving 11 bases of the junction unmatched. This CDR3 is CASSFPDRGFGEQFF. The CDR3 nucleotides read TGTGCCAGTAGTTTTCCGGACAGGGGATTTGGTGAGCAGTTCTTC. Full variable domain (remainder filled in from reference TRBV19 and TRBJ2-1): DGGITQSPKYLFRKEGQNVTLSCEQNLNHDAMYWYRQDPGQGLRLIYYSQIVNDFQKGDIAEGYSVSREKKESFPLTVTSAQKNPTAFYLCASSFPDRGFGEQFFGPGTRLTVL.

CDR3 amino acids: CASTTDSTYGYTF. As DNA, the CDR3 is TGTGCCAGCACCACCGACAGCACGTATGGCTACACCTTC. This chain joins TRBV6-6 and TRBJ1-2; D may be TRBD1 (5 bases). The germline V and J ends were trimmed by 7 bases and 5 bases, with 14 bases remaining between them. The CDR3 extends over 13 amino acids. Germline V lookup: CDR1 MNHNY, CDR2 SVGAGI (reference sequence).

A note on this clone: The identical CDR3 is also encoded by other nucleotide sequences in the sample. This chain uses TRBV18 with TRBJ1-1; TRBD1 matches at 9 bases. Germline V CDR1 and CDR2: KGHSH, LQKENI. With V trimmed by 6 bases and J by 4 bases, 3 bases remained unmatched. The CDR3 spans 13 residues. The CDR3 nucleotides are TGTGCCAGCTCGCAGACAGGGGGCACTGAAGCTTTCTTT. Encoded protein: CASSQTGGTEAFF.